This TCR beta chain originates from a study of breast tumors, draining lymph nodes, adjacent tissues. Study-wide points: Tumor T cell lymph node origin was a supported hypothesis, not proven. Luminal-like breast cancer showed significantly greater tumor-nontumor repertoire similarity than basal-like breast cancer did. Data fit most tumor T cells coming from lymph node, expanding in tumor. Tumor TCR diversity was below lymph nodes but above nontumor tissue.

TCRdb reprocessed the multiplex PCR reads via MiXCR and lists one record per CDR3 protein. In the table there are around 70,000 distinct CDR3 sequences, less than 50% of which are singletons. This clonotype was counted ten times or more. Its antigen is still unknown. Germline V lookup: CDR1 SQVTM, CDR2 ANQGSEA. The CDR3 length is 12 residues. V lost 4 bases to trimming and J lost 5 bases, with 12 bases between them. The chain couples TRBV29-1 to TRBJ2-7, with D possibly being TRBD2 (6 bases). Sequencing was performed on breast tumor tissue. The sequence was obtained from a female donor with breast cancer. Some clones in this sample may be carry-over from other donors' samples. CDR3 DNA sequence: TGCAGCGTTGTGGGGGGTGTCCACGAGCAGTACTTC. This translates into CSVVGGVHEQYF.